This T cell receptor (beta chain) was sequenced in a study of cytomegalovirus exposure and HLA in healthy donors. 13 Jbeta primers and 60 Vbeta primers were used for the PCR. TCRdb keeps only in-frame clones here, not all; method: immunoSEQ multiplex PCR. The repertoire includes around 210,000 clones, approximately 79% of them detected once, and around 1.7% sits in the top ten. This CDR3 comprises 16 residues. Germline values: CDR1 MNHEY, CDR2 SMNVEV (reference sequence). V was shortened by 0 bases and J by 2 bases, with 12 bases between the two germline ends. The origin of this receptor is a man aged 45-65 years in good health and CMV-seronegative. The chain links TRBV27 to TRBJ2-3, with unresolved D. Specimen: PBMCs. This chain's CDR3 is CASSLSDSSPTDTQYF. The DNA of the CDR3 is TGTGCCAGCAGTTTATCAGATAGCTCACCCACAGATACGCAGTATTTT.